The sequence of this T cell receptor beta chain was determined in a study of radiotherapy plus CTLA-4 blockade in lung cancer. In the study overall: Objective response rate was more than 15%; disease control rate, about 31%. Study results and limitations: Response, reportedly, was best predicted by interferon-beta along with early blood T cell clone dynamics. After radiotherapy and ipilimumab, tumor-derived clones expanded in peripheral blood.

As regards this clone: Its antigen remains unidentified.

Repertoires were generated with immunoSEQ multiplex PCR, while TCRdb's copy carries only in-frame clones and drops some. Among 75,000 or so clones listed, approximately 78% were seen once. Chemo-refractory metastatic non-small-cell lung cancer patients underwent focal radiation alongside CTLA-4 blockade with ipilimumab. The CDR3 has 15 amino acids. V lost 5 bases, J lost 0 bases, and 11 bases lay in between. Germline CDR1 and CDR2: MNHEY and SVGAGI. This chain uses TRBV6-5 with TRBJ1-5; no definite D call. The origin of this receptor is a human donor with non-small cell lung cancer who had a complete response to radiotherapy plus ipilimumab. The sample consisted of peripheral blood, taken from a patient treated with radiotherapy plus ipilimumab. CDR3 DNA sequence: TGTGCCAGCAGTATCGGACGGAATAGCAATCAGCCCCAGCATTTT. This sequence encodes CASSIGRNSNQPQHF.